A single TCR beta chain is shown here with its context. The sample is drawn from a study of preoperative IRX-2 immunotherapy in early breast cancer. The data were produced by immunoSEQ multiplex PCR, yet TCRdb's version contains in-frame clones alone and is incomplete. The sample lists about 38,000 clones, 80% to 90% occurring once. Stated treatment: preoperative locoregional IRX-2 cytokine immunotherapy. Samples came from a phase Ib trial of preoperative locoregional IRX-2 cytokine immunotherapy. With V trimmed by 4 bases and J by 6 bases, 9 bases remained unmatched. CDR3 length: 15 residues. Germline V gene sequence: CDR1 MDHEN, CDR2 SYDVKM.

The rearrangement links TRBV28 to TRBJ1-1; 9 positions match TRBD1. The sequence derives from a human donor with breast cancer. The sample in question was lymph node tissue, obtained after IRX-2 immunotherapy. The CDR3 loop reads CASSSPGQGISEAFF. CDR3 coding DNA: TGTGCCAGCAGTTCCCCCGGACAGGGGATCTCTGAAGCTTTCTTT.